The rows below give T cell receptor beta chains drawn from one sample of a study of Ad26.COV2.S vaccination and SARS-CoV-2 variants. The protocol was immunoSEQ multiplex PCR, while the TCRdb copy is restricted to in-frame clones and leaves out a portion. The sample yields about 390,000 clones, approximately 90% seen once. Sequencing used peripheral blood, obtained in a trial of Ad26.COV2.S vaccine versus placebo. Receptors were obtained from a person between 18 and 65 years old who received the Ad26.COV2.S COVID-19 vaccine or a placebo. The CDR3 runs from the conserved cysteine through the conserved F or W. A D gene is named only where the DNA matches it firmly. Size tells how often a clone was seen (once, few, many) or the class of an expanded clone, and some rows leave it out.

CDR3aa: CASSLQGDEQFF
CDR3nt: TGTGCCAGCTCACTCCAGGGGGATGAGCAGTTCTTC
d_gene: TRBD1
j_gene: TRBJ2-1
abundance: .
v_gene: TRBV18

CDR3aa: CASKYSGGTNEKLFF
CDR3nt: TGTGCCAGCAAGTATTCAGGGGGCACTAATGAAAAACTGTTTTTT
d_gene: TRBD1
j_gene: TRBJ1-4
abundance: .
v_gene: TRBV6-5

CDR3aa: CASSRGRAQYF
CDR3nt: TGTGCCAGCAGTAGAGGAAGGGCCCAGTACTTC
d_gene: .
j_gene: TRBJ2-5
abundance: .
v_gene: TRBV12-3/TRBV12-4

CDR3aa: CASSVRQGWADTQYF
CDR3nt: TGCGCCAGCAGCGTAAGACAGGGGTGGGCAGATACGCAGTATTTT
d_gene: TRBD1
j_gene: TRBJ2-3
abundance: .
v_gene: TRBV5-1

CDR3aa: CASSFQGDGYTF
CDR3nt: TGCGCCAGCAGCTTTCAGGGGGATGGCTACACCTTC
d_gene: TRBD1
j_gene: TRBJ1-2
abundance: .
v_gene: TRBV5-1

CDR3aa: CASSQSPTGGWNTEAFF
CDR3nt: TGTGCCAGCAGCCAAAGCCCGACAGGGGGGTGGAACACTGAAGCTTTCTTT
d_gene: TRBD1
j_gene: TRBJ1-1
abundance: .
v_gene: TRBV7-2

CDR3aa: CASSAGAQGSTEAFF
CDR3nt: TGCGCCAGCAGTGCGGGAGCCCAGGGGAGTACTGAAGCTTTCTTT
d_gene: .
j_gene: TRBJ1-1
abundance: .
v_gene: TRBV10-1

CDR3aa: CASGLDLNTEAFF
CDR3nt: TGTGCTAGTGGTTTGGACCTGAACACTGAAGCTTTCTTT
d_gene: .
j_gene: TRBJ1-1
abundance: .
v_gene: TRBV12-5

CDR3aa: CASSYSVAGGTYEQYF
CDR3nt: TGTGCCAGCAGCTACTCTGTGGCAGGGGGGACCTACGAGCAGTACTTC
d_gene: .
j_gene: TRBJ2-7
abundance: .
v_gene: TRBV7-9

CDR3aa: CASSLAGADGYTF
CDR3nt: TGTGCCAGCAGCTTGGCAGGGGCGGACGGCTACACCTTC
d_gene: .
j_gene: TRBJ1-2
abundance: .
v_gene: TRBV5-8

CDR3aa: CASSEQGWANEKLFF
CDR3nt: TGTGCCAGCAGTGAACAGGGGTGGGCTAATGAAAAACTGTTTTTT
d_gene: .
j_gene: TRBJ1-4
abundance: .
v_gene: TRBV2

CDR3aa: CASSLTVATNEKLFF
CDR3nt: TGCGCCAGCAGCCTCACGGTAGCGACTAATGAAAAACTGTTTTTT
d_gene: .
j_gene: TRBJ1-4
abundance: .
v_gene: TRBV5-1

CDR3aa: CASSLLPTAPLWYTF
CDR3nt: TGTGCCAGCAGCCTACTCCCGACAGCTCCTTTATGGTACACCTTC
d_gene: .
j_gene: TRBJ1-2
abundance: .
v_gene: TRBV5-6

CDR3aa: CASSQGGAGGGTNEKLFF
CDR3nt: TGCGCCAGCAGCCAAGGAGGGGCAGGGGGGGGAACTAATGAAAAACTGTTTTTT
d_gene: TRBD1
j_gene: TRBJ1-4
abundance: .
v_gene: TRBV4-1

CDR3aa: CASGRDSGGFSYEQYF
CDR3nt: TGTGCCAGCGGTCGAGATAGCGGGGGCTTTTCCTACGAGCAGTACTTC
d_gene: TRBD2
j_gene: TRBJ2-7
abundance: .
v_gene: TRBV7-9

CDR3aa: CASSSYRGQNTGELFF
CDR3nt: TGTGCCAGCAGCTCGTACAGGGGTCAAAACACCGGGGAGCTGTTTTTT
d_gene: TRBD1
j_gene: TRBJ2-2
abundance: .
v_gene: TRBV7-9

CDR3aa: CASSQAGSRNTIYF
CDR3nt: TGCGCCAGCAGCCAAGCAGGATCGAGAAACACCATATATTTT
d_gene: .
j_gene: TRBJ1-3
abundance: .
v_gene: TRBV4-1

CDR3aa: CASSPPSGGMAYNEQFF
CDR3nt: TGTGCCAGCTCACCACCGTCTGGAGGGATGGCCTACAATGAGCAGTTCTTC
d_gene: .
j_gene: TRBJ2-1
abundance: once
v_gene: TRBV18

CDR3aa: CASSIARINEQFF
CDR3nt: TGTGCCAGTAGTATTGCTAGGATCAATGAGCAGTTCTTC
d_gene: .
j_gene: TRBJ2-1
abundance: .
v_gene: TRBV19

CDR3aa: CASSERGEIYGYTF
CDR3nt: TGTGCCAGCAGTGAACGGGGCGAAATCTATGGCTACACCTTC
d_gene: .
j_gene: TRBJ1-2
abundance: .
v_gene: TRBV2

CDR3aa: CASSIRTGNHDADTQYF
CDR3nt: TGTGCCAGTAGTATTAGGACAGGGAACCACGACGCAGATACGCAGTATTTT
d_gene: TRBD1
j_gene: TRBJ2-3
abundance: once
v_gene: TRBV19

CDR3aa: CASSLAQDSYEQYF
CDR3nt: TGTGCCAGCAGCTTAGCTCAGGATAGCTACGAGCAGTACTTC
d_gene: .
j_gene: TRBJ2-7
abundance: few
v_gene: TRBV7-9

CDR3aa: CASSGLAGLHEQYF
CDR3nt: TGTGCCAGCTCGGGACTAGCGGGGCTACACGAGCAGTACTTC
d_gene: TRBD2
j_gene: TRBJ2-7
abundance: .
v_gene: TRBV11-2

CDR3aa: CASSSYGTSAYEQYF
CDR3nt: TGTGCCAGCAGCTCGTACGGGACGTCTGCCTACGAGCAGTACTTC
d_gene: .
j_gene: TRBJ2-7
abundance: .
v_gene: TRBV5-5

CDR3aa: CAISRSGTGNYEQYF
CDR3nt: TGTGCCATCAGTCGATCCGGGACAGGGAACTACGAGCAGTACTTC
d_gene: TRBD1
j_gene: TRBJ2-7
abundance: .
v_gene: TRBV10-3

CDR3aa: CATTPSGGLGNEQFF
CDR3nt: TGTGCCACCACCCCGAGCGGGGGATTGGGCAATGAGCAGTTCTTC
d_gene: TRBD2
j_gene: TRBJ2-1
abundance: once
v_gene: TRBV24-1

CDR3aa: CASSIGGDNQPQHF
CDR3nt: TGTGCCAGTAGTATCGGAGGGGACAATCAGCCCCAGCATTTT
d_gene: .
j_gene: TRBJ1-5
abundance: once
v_gene: TRBV19